The sample holds a few counts of the clone carrying this TCR beta chain. Its specificity is unknown. The sample comes from a study of T-cell reconstitution after alpha-beta-depleted transplantation in children. Study outcomes and limitations: Reportedly, only several hundred clones from non-depleted graft cells drove alpha-beta T-cell counts at about two months. Newly produced T cells mostly accounted for T-cell counts and diversity one year post-transplant.

Preparing the TCRbeta library involved the use of unique molecular identifiers. Each CDR3 protein is one row after TCRdb ran MiXCR on the PCR reads. The data contain fewer than 550,000 distinct CDR3 sequences, roughly an eighth of them singletons. The CDR3 sequence is 24 residues long. Sequenced here: PBMCs, mostly from graft donor cells, sampled 180 days after TCRalphabeta/CD19-depleted stem cell transplant. The chain links TRBV21-1 to TRBJ2-2; TRBD2, as called in the table, went unchecked against the DNA. TRBV21-1 is a listed pseudogene. The clonotype was recovered from a female patient aged 2 to 10 who had a stem cell transplant for aplastic anemia, so the T cells may come from the graft donor. Written as DNA, the CDR3 is TGTGCCAGCAGCACGACCGGGACAGGGCGGAGACTAGCGGGACTCTCGGCCCACACCGGGGAGCTGTTTTTT. Its protein is CASSTTGTGRRLAGLSAHTGELFF.